The T cell receptor beta chain under discussion was sequenced for a study of cytomegalovirus exposure and HLA in healthy donors. Healthy donors of bone marrow made up the group. Use of 60 Vbeta and 13 Jbeta primers characterized the PCR. Clones were sequenced by immunoSEQ multiplex PCR, and TCRdb holds only the in-frame ones, with some missing. This sample has fewer than 250,000 clones, with about four fifths found just once. The CDR3 loop spans 14 amino acids. V lost 4 bases, J lost 1 base, and 3 bases stayed unmatched. From germline, CDR1 is SGDLS and CDR2 YYNGEE. The V and J genes are TRBV9 and TRBJ1-1, with TRBD1 matching over 8 bases. The source is a woman in her 50s in good health and CMV-seronegative. Sequencing input: PBMCs. The CDR3 DNA reads TGTGCCAGCAGCTTTACAGGGGGGAACACTGAAGCTTTCTTT. Protein: CASSFTGGNTEAFF.